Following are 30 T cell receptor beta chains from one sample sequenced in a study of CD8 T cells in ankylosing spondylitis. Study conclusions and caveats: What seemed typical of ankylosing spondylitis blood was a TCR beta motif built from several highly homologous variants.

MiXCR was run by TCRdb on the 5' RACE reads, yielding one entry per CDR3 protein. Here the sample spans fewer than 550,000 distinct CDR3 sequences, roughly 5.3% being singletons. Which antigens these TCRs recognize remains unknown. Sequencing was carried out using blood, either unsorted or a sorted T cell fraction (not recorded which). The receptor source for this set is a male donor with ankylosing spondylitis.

Written as DNA, the CDR3 is TGTGCCACCGCAGGGCGGGTTGGCACTGAAGCTTTCTTT. Translating it yields CATAGRVGTEAFF. The chain is built from TRBV18 and TRBJ1-1; D may be TRBD1 (5 bases). V gave up 10 bases and J gave up 4 bases, with 16 bases separating them. The CDR3 loop spans 13 amino acids. CDR1 is KGHSH, CDR2 LQKENI, per germline.

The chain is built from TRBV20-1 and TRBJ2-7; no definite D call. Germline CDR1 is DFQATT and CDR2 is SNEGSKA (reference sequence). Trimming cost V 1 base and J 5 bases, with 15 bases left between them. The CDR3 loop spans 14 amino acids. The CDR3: CSARAPERLDEQYF. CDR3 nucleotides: TGCAGTGCTAGAGCCCCCGAGAGATTAGACGAGCAGTACTTC.

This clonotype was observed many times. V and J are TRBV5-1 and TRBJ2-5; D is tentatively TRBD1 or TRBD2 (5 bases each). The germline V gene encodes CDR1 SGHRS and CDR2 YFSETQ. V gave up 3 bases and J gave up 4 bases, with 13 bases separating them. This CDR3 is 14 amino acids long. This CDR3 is CASSWSGGGETQYF. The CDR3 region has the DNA TGCGCCAGCAGCTGGTCCGGTGGGGGAGAGACCCAGTACTTC.

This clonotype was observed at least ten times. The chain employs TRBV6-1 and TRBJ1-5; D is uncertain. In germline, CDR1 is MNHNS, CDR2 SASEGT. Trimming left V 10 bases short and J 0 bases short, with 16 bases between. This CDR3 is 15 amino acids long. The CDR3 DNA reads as TGTGCCACCAGGTGGAGTCAAAATAGCAATCAGCCCCAGCATTTT. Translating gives CATRWSQNSNQPQHF.

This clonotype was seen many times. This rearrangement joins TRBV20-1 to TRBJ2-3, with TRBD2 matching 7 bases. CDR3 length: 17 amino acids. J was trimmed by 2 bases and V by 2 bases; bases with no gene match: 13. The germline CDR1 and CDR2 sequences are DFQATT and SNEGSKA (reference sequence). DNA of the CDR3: TGCAGTGCTAGATCCCACGGGGTAGCGGGCATCACAGATACGCAGTATTTT. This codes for CSARSHGVAGITDTQYF.

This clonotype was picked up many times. This chain's CDR3 is CASSLRPTETQYF. The CDR3, as DNA: TGTGCCAGCAGCTTAAGGCCCACAGAGACCCAGTACTTC. The rearrangement links TRBV11-1 to TRBJ2-5; D remains ambiguous. V shed 2 bases and J shed 4 bases, with 8 bases lying between them. The CDR3 sequence is 13 residues long. Germline CDR1 SGHAT, CDR2 FQDESV (reference sequence). Together with reference TRBV11-1 and TRBJ2-5, the CDR3 gives the full variable domain: EAEVAQSPRYKITEKSQAVAFWCDPISGHATLYWYRQILGQGPELLVQFQDESVVDDSQLPKDRFSAERLKGVDSTLKIQPAELGDSAMYLCASSLRPTETQYFGPGTRLLVL.

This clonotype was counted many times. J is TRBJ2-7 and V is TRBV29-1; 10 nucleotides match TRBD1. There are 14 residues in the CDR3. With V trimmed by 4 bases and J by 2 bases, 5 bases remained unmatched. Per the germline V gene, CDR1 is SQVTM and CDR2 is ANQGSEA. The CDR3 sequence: CSVVDRGFTYEQYF. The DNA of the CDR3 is TGCAGCGTTGTGGACAGGGGGTTCACCTACGAGCAGTACTTC.

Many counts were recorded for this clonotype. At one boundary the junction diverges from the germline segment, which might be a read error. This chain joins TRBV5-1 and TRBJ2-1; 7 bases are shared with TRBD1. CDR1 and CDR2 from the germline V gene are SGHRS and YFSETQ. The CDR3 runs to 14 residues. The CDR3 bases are TGCGCCAGCGCAGCTTTACAGGGGCCCAGGACGCGGATCTTC. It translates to CASAALQGPRTRIF.

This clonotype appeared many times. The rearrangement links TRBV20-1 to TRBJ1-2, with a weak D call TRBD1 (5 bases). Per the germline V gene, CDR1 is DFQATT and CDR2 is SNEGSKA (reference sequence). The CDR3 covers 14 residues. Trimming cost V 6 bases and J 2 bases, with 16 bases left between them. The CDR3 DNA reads TGCAGTGCCACCCCGGGACGGATAAACTATGGCTACACCTTC. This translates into CSATPGRINYGYTF.

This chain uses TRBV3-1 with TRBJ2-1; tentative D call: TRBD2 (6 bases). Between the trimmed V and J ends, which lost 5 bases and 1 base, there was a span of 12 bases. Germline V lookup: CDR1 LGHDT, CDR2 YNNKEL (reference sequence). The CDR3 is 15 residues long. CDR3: CASSDIAASYNEQFF. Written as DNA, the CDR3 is TGTGCCAGCAGCGATATAGCGGCGTCCTACAATGAGCAGTTCTTC.

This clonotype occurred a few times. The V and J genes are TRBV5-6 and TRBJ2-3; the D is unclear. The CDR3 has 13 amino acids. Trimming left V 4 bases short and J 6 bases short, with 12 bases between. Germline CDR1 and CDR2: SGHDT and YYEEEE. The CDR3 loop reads CASSPDRSDTQYF. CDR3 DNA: TGTGCCAGCAGCCCCGACCGCTCCGATACGCAGTATTTT.

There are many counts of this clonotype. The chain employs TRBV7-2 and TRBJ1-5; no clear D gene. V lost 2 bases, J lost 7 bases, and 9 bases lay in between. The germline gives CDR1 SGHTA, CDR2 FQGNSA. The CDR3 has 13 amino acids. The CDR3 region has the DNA TGTGCCAGCAGCTTACGAGTGAGGCAGCCCCAGCATTTT. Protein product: CASSLRVRQPQHF.

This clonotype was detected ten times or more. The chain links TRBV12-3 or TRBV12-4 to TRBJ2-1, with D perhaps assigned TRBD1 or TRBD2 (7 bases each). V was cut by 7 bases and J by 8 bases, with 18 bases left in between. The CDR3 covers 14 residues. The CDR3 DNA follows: TGTGCCAGCACCCCGAAGGGAGGGGGCTATGAGCAGTTCTTC. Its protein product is CASTPKGGGYEQFF.

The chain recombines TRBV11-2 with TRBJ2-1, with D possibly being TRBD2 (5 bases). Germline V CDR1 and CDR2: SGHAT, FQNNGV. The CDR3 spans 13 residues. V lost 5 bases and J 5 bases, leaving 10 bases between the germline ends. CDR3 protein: CASSPSRDNEQFF. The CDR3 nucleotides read TGTGCCAGCAGCCCATCGAGGGACAATGAGCAGTTCTTC.

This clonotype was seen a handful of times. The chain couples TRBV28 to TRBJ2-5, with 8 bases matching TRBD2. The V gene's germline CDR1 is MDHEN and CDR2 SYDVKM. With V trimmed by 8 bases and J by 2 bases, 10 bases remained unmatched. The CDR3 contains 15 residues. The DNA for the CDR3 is TGTGCCAGCGGGTTACGGGCGGGGGGTCAAGAGACCCAGTACTTC. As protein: CASGLRAGGQETQYF.

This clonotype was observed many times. CDR3 nucleotide sequence: TGCAGCTCGAGCGGCAGATACACAGATACGCAGTATTTT. Amino acid sequence: CSSSGRYTDTQYF. The V and J genes are TRBV29-1 and TRBJ2-3, with D possibly matching TRBD2 (5 bases). The CDR3 has 13 amino acids. Germline V gives CDR1 SQVTM, CDR2 ANQGSEA. V shed 8 bases and J shed 2 bases, with 14 bases lying between them.

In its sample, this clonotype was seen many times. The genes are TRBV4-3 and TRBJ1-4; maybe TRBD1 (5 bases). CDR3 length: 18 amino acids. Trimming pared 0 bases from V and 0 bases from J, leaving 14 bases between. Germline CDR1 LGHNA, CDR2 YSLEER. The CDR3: CASSQDLGRTTTNEKLFF. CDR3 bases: TGCGCCAGCAGCCAAGATTTGGGACGGACGACAACTAATGAAAAACTGTTTTTT.

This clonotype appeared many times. This CDR3 is CASSRWDRGTNTEAFF. As DNA, the CDR3 is TGTGCCAGCAGTCGTTGGGACAGGGGGACGAACACTGAAGCTTTCTTT. The chain couples TRBV28 to TRBJ1-1; 11 bases align to TRBD1. From germline, CDR1 is MDHEN and CDR2 SYDVKM. The CDR3 is 16 residues long. J was trimmed by 1 base and V by 5 bases; bases with no gene match: 6.

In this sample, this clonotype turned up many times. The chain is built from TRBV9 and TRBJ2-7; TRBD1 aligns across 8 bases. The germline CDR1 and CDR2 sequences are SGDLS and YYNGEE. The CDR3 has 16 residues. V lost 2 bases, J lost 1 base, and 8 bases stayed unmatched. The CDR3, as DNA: TGTGCCAGCAGCGTTACCGGGACAGGCCGTTCCTACGAGCAGTACTTC. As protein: CASSVTGTGRSYEQYF.

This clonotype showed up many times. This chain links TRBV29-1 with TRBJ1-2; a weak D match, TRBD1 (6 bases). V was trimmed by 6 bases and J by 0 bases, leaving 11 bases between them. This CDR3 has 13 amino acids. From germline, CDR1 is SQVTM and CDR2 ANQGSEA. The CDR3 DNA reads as TGCAGCGTGGCGGACAGAGCTAACTATGGCTACACCTTC. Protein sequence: CSVADRANYGYTF.

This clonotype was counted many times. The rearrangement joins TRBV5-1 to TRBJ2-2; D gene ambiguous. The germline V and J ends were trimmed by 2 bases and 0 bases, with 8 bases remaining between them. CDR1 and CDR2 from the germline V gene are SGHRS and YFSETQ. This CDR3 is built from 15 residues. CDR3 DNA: TGCGCCAGCAGCTTCCGGGCCACGAACACCGGGGAGCTGTTTTTT. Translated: CASSFRATNTGELFF.

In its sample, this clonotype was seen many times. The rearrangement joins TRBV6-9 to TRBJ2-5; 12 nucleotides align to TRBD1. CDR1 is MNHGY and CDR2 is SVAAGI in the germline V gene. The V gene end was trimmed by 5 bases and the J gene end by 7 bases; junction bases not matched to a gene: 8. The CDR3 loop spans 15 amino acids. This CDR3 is CASSPRDRGLGTQYF. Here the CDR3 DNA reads TGTGCCAGCAGTCCCCGGGACAGGGGGCTCGGGACCCAGTACTTC.

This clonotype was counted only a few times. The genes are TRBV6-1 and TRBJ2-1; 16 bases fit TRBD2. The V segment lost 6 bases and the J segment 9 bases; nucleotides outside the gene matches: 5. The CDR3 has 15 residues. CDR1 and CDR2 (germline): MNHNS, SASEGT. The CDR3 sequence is CASRKGTSGRGEQFF. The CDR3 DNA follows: TGTGCCAGCAGGAAGGGGACTAGCGGGAGGGGTGAGCAGTTCTTC.

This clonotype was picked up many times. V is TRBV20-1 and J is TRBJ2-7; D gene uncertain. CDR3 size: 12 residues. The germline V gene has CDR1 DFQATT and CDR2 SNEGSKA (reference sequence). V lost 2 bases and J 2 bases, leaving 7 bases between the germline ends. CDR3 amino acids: CSARLDAYEQYF. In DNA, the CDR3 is TGCAGTGCTAGATTAGACGCCTACGAGCAGTACTTC.

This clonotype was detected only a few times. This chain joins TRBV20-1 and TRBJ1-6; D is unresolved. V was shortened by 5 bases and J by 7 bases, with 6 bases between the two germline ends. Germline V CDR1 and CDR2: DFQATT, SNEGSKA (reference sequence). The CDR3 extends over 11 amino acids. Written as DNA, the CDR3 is TGCAGTGCTGCCGGGAATTCACCCCTCCACTTT. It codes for CSAAGNSPLHF.

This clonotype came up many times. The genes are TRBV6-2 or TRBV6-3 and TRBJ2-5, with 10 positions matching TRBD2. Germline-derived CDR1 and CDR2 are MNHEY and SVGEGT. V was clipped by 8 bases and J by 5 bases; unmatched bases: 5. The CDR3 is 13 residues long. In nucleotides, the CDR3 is TGTGCCAGCGGCCTAGCGGGAGTGGAGACCCAGTACTTC. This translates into CASGLAGVETQYF.

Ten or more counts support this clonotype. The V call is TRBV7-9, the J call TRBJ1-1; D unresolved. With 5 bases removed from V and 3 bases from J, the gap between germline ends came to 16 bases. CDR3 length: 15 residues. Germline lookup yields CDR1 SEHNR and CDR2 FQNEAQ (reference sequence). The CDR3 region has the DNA TGTGCCAGCAGCAAGCGGACCGGGCGGGACACTGAAGCTTTCTTT. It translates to CASSKRTGRDTEAFF.

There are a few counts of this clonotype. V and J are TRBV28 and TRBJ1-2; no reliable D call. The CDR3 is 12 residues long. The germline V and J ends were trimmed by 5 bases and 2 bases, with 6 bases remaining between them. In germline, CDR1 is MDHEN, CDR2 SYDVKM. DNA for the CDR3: TGTGCCAGCAGTCAAAGGAACTATGGCTACACCTTC. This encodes CASSQRNYGYTF.

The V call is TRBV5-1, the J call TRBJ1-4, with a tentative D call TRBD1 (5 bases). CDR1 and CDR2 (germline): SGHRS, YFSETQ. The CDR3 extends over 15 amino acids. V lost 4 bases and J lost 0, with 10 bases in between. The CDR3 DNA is TGCGCCAGCAGCCGCGGGGCCCCAACTAATGAAAAACTGTTTTTT. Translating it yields CASSRGAPTNEKLFF.

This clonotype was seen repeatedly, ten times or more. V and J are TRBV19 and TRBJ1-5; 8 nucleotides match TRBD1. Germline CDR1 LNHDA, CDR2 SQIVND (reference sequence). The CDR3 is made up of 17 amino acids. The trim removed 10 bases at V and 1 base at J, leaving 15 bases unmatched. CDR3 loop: CATSTSQGARSNQPQHF. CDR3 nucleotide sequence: TGTGCCACGTCGACTAGTCAGGGGGCTAGGAGCAATCAGCCCCAGCATTTT.